This TCR beta chain was identified during a study of CD8 T cells in ankylosing spondylitis. General study points: Disease-linked clones bore a CD8+ phenotype and were relatively rare in peripheral blood. Earlier reports found some motif variants in synovial fluid and blood in reactive arthritis. A motif in TCR beta, a set of roughly eight highly homologous variants, appeared characteristic of ankylosing spondylitis blood.

This CDR3 region has 13 residues. Germline V CDR1 and CDR2: ENHRY, SYGVKD. V gave up 10 bases and J gave up 7 bases; unmatched junction bases: 10. Libraries for TCR beta were made by quantitative 5'-RACE with molecular barcodes. TCRdb ran MiXCR on the 5' RACE reads and lists one entry per CDR3 protein. The table records roughly 140,000 distinct CDR3 sequences, approximately 48% of them present only once. As regards this clonotype: Antigen specificity is unknown.

The sequence was collected from a male donor with ankylosing spondylitis. This chain connects TRBV10-3 to TRBJ2-1; TRBD2 matches 7 bases. Sequenced material: synovial fluid, either unsorted or a sorted T cell fraction (not recorded which). The CDR3 sequence is CATVAGPGNEQFF. CDR3 bases: TGTGCCACCGTAGCGGGTCCGGGGAATGAGCAGTTCTTC.